The source of this T cell receptor beta chain is a study of fetal regulatory T cell absence and autoimmunity. Study context: Exocrine pancreas autoimmunity occurred in IPEX patients lacking clinical diabetes.

Germline CDR1 LNHDA, CDR2 SQIVND (reference sequence). After removal of 9 bases from V and 4 bases from J, the junction contained 2 bases not matched to a gene. The CDR3 loop spans 12 amino acids. This was a survey-level run. Profiling relied on immunoSEQ multiplex PCR, and the TCRdb table lists in-frame clones only, not all of them. The profile covers 95,000 or so clones, with 55% to 75% appearing a single time and 1.5% to 2.5% taken by the ten largest. V usage is TRBV19 and J usage is TRBJ1-5, with 8 bases identical to TRBD1. The TCR originated in a male donor with IPEX syndrome. Specimen: pancreas tissue. Written as DNA, the CDR3 is TGTGCCAGCGGACAGGGTAATCAGCCCCAGCATTTT. It specifies CASGQGNQPQHF.